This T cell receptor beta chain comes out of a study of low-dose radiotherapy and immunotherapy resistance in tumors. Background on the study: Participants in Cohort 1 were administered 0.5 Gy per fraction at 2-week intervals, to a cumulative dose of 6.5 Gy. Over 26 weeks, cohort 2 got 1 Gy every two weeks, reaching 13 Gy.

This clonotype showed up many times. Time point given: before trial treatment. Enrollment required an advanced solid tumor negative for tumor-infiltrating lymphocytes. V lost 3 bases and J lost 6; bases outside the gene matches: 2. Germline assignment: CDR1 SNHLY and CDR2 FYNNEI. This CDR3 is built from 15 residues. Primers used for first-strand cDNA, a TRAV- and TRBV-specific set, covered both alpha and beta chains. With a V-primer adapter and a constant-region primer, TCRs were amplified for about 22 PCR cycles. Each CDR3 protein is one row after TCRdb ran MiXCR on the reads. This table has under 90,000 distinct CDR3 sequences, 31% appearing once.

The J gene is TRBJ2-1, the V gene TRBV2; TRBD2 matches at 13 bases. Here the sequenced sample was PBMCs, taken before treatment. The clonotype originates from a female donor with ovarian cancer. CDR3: CASSDWTSGSNEQFF. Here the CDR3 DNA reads TGTGCCAGCAGTGATTGGACTAGCGGGAGCAATGAGCAGTTCTTC.